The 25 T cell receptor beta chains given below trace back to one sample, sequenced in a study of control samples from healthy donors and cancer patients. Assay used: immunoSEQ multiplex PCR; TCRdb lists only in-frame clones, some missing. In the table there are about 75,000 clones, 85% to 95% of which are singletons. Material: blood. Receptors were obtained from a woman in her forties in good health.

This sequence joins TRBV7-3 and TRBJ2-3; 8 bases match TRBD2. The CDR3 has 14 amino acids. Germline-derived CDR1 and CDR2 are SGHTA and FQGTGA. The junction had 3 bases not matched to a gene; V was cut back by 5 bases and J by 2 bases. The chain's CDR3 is CASSPGLATDTQYF. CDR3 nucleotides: TGTGCCAGCAGCCCCGGACTAGCCACAGATACGCAGTATTTT.

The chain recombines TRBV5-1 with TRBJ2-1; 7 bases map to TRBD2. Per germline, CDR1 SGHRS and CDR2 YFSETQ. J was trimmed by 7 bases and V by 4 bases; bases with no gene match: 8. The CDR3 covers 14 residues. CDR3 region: CASSLQTSSNEQFF. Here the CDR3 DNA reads TGCGCCAGCAGCCTCCAGACTAGCTCGAATGAGCAGTTCTTC.

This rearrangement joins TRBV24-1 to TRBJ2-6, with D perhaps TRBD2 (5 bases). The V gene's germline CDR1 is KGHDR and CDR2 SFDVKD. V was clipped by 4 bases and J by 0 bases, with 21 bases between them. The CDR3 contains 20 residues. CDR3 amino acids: CATSDRVGKGSGSGANVLTF. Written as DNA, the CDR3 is TGTGCCACCAGTGACCGCGTAGGAAAAGGGAGTGGCTCTGGGGCCAACGTCCTGACTTTC.

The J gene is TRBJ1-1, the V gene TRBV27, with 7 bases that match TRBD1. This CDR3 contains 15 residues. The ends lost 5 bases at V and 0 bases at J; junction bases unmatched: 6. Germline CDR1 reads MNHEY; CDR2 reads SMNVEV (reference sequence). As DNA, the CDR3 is TGTGCCAGCAGTCAGACAGGGCCCATGAACACTGAAGCTTTCTTT. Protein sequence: CASSQTGPMNTEAFF.

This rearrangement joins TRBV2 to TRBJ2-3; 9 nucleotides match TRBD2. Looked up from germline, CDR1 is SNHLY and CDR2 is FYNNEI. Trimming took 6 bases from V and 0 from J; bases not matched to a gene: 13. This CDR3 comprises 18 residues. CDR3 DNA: TGTGCCAGCAGCAGACCGACTAGCGGAGGTTCTAGCACAGATACGCAGTATTTT. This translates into CASSRPTSGGSSTDTQYF.

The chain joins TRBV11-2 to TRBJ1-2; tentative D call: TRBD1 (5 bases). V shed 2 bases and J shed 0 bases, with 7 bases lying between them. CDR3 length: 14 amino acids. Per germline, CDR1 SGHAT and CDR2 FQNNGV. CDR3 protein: CASSLTGSNYGYTF. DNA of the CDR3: TGTGCCAGCAGCTTAACAGGATCTAACTATGGCTACACCTTC.

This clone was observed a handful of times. CDR3 nucleotides: TGCAGCGTTGCGGCTGGGCACTTCACTGAAGCTTTCTTT. The encoded protein is CSVAAGHFTEAFF. The rearrangement links TRBV29-1 to TRBJ1-1; D gene unclear. V was clipped by 4 bases and J by 4 bases, with 13 bases between them. Germline V lookup: CDR1 SQVTM, CDR2 ANQGSEA. The CDR3 is 13 amino acids.

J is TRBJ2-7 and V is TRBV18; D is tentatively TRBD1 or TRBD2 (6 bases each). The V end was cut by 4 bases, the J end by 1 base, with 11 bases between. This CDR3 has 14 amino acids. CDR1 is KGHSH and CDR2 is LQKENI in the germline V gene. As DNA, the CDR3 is TGTGCCAGCTCACTAACAGGGACTTCCTACGAGCAGTACTTC. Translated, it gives CASSLTGTSYEQYF.

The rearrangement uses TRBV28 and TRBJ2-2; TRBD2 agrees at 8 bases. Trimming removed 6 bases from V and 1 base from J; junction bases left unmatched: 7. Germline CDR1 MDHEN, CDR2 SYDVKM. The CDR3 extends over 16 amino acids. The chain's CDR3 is CASSQPGLGNTGELFF. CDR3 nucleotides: TGTGCCAGCAGCCAACCGGGACTAGGGAACACCGGGGAGCTGTTTTTT. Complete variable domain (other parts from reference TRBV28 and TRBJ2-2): DVKVTQSSRYLVKRTGEKVFLECVQDMDHENMFWYRQDPGLGLRLIYFSYDVKMKEKGDIPEGYSVSREKKERFSLILESASTNQTSMYLCASSQPGLGNTGELFFGEGSRLTVL.

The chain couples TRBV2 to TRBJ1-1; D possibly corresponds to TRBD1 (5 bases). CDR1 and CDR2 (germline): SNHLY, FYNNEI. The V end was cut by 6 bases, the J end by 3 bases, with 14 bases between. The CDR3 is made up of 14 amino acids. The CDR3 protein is CASRYPTVHTEAFF. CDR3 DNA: TGTGCCAGCAGGTATCCGACAGTTCACACTGAAGCTTTCTTT.

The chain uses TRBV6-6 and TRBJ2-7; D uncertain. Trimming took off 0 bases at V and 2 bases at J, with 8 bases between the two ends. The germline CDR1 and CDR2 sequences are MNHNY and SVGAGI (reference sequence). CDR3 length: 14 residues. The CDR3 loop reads CASSYSYPTYEQYF. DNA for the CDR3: TGTGCCAGCAGTTACTCGTACCCGACCTACGAGCAGTACTTC.

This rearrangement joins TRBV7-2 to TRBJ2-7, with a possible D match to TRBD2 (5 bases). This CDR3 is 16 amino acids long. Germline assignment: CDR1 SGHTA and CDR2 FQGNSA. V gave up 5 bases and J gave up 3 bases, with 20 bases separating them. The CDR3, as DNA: TGTGCCAGCAGCCGTCAGGTGGCTAGCAGACACTACGAGCAGTACTTC. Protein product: CASSRQVASRHYEQYF.

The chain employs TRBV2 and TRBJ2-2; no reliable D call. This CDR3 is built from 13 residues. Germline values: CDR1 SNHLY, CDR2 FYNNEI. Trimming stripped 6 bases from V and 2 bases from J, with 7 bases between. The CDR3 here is CASRRVNTGELFF. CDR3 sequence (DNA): TGTGCCAGCAGACGGGTAAACACCGGGGAGCTGTTTTTT.

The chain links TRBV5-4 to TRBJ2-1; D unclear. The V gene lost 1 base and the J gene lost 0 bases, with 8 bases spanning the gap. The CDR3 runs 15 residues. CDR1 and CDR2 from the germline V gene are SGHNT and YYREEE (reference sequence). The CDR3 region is CASSLSLSSYNEQFF. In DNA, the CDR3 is TGTGCCAGCAGCTTGTCATTGAGCTCCTACAATGAGCAGTTCTTC.

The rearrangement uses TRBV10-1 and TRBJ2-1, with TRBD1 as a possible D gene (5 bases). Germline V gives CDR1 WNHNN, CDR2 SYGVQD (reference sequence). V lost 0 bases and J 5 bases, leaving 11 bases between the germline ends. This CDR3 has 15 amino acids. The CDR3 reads CASSESVVGDNEQFF. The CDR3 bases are TGCGCCAGCAGTGAGTCGGTGGTAGGGGACAATGAGCAGTTCTTC.

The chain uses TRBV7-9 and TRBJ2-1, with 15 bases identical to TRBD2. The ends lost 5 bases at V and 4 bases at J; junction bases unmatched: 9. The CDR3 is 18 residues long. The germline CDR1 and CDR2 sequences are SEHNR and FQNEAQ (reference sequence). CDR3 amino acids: CASSRGLAGGDFYNEQFF. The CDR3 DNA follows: TGTGCCAGCAGCCGGGGACTAGCGGGAGGAGATTTTTACAATGAGCAGTTCTTC.

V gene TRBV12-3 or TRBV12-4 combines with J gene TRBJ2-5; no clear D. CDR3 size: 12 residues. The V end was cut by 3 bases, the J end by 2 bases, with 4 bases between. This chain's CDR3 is CASSFGQETQYF. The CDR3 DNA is TGTGCCAGCAGTTTTGGTCAAGAGACCCAGTACTTC.

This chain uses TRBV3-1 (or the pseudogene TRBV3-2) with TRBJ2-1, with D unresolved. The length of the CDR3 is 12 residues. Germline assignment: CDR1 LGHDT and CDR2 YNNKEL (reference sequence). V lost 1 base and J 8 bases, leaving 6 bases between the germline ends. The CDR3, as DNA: TGTGCCAGCAGCCAAGGTGGGGATGAGCAGTTCTTC. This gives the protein CASSQGGDEQFF.

CDR3 nucleotide sequence: TGTGCCAGCAGCGGGACGCCGGGTGGAGAGACCCAGTACTTC. As protein: CASSGTPGGETQYF. This chain uses TRBV9 with TRBJ2-5; no clear D. V shed 3 bases and J shed 4 bases, with 13 bases lying between them. This CDR3 has 14 residues. The germline CDR1 and CDR2 sequences are SGDLS and YYNGEE.

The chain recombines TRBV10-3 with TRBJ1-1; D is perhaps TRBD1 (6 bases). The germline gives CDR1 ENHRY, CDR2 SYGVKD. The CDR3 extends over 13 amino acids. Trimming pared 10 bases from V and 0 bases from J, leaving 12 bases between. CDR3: CATLGQMNTEAFF. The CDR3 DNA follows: TGTGCCACCCTAGGACAGATGAACACTGAAGCTTTCTTT.

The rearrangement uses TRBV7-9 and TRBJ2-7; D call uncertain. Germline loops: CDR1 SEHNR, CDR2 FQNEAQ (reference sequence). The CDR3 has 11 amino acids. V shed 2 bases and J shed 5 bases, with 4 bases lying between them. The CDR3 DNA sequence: TGTGCCAGCAGCTTAATCAACGAGCAGTACTTC. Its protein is CASSLINEQYF.

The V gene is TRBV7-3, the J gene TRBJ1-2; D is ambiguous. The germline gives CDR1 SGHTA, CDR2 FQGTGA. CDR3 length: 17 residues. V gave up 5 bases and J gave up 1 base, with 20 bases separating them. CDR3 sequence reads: CASSLMTRRDLNYGYTF. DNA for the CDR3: TGTGCCAGCAGCCTGATGACAAGGCGCGATCTTAACTATGGCTACACCTTC.

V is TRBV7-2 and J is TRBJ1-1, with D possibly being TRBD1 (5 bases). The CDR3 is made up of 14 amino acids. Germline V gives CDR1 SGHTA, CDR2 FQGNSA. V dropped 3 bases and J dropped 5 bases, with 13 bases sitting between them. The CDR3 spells CASSLQGSGTEAFF. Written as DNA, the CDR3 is TGTGCCAGCAGCTTGCAGGGCTCGGGGACTGAAGCTTTCTTT.

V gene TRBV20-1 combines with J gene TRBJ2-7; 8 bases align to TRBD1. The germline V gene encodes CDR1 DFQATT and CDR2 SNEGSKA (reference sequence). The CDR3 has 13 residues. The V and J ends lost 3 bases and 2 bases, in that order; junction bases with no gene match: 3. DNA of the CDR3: TGCAGTGCTAGTAGGGACAGGCCCTACGAGCAGTACTTC. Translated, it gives CSASRDRPYEQYF.

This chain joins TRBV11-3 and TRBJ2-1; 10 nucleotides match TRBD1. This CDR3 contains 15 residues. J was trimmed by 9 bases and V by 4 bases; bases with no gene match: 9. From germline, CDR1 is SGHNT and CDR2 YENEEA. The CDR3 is CASSSGQGTLGEQFF. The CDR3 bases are TGTGCCAGCAGCTCGGGACAGGGGACATTAGGTGAGCAGTTCTTC.